Given below is one T cell receptor (beta chain) in context. After removal of 5 bases from V and 10 bases from J, the junction contained 7 bases not matched to a gene. Germline CDR1 MRHNA, CDR2 SNTAGT. The CDR3 totals 13 residues. This sample is part of a study of OX40 agonist ivuxolimab in advanced cancers. Libraries were prepared by immunoSEQ multiplex PCR; TCRdb keeps only in-frame clonotypes and omits some of them. The sample includes around 55,000 clones, approximately 86% of them seen just once. The chain employs TRBV6-4 and TRBJ2-1; 8 nucleotides align to TRBD1. This TCR derives from an adult with an advanced solid tumor such as melanoma, head and neck, liver or kidney cancer. The sequencing here drew on CD4+ or CD8+ T cells sorted from blood, taken in a trial of the OX40 agonist ivuxolimab. CDR3 bases: TGTGCCAGCAGTCCCGAAAGGACAGGGGAGCAGTTCTTC. This translates into CASSPERTGEQFF.